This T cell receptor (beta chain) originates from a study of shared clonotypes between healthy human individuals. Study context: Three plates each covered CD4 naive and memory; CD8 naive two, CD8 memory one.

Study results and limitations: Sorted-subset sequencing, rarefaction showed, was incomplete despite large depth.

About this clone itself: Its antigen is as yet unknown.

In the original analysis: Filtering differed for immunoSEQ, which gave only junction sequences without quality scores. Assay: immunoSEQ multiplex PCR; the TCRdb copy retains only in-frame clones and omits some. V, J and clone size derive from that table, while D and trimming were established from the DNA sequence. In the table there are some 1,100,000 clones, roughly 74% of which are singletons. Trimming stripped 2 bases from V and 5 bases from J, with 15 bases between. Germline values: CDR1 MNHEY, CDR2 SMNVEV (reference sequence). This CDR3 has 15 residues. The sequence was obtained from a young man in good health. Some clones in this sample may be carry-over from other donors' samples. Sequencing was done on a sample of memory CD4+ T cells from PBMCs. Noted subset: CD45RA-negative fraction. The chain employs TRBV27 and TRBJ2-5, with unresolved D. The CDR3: CASSLQFPPGETQYF. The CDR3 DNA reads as TGTGCCAGCAGTTTACAGTTCCCCCCTGGGGAGACCCAGTACTTC.